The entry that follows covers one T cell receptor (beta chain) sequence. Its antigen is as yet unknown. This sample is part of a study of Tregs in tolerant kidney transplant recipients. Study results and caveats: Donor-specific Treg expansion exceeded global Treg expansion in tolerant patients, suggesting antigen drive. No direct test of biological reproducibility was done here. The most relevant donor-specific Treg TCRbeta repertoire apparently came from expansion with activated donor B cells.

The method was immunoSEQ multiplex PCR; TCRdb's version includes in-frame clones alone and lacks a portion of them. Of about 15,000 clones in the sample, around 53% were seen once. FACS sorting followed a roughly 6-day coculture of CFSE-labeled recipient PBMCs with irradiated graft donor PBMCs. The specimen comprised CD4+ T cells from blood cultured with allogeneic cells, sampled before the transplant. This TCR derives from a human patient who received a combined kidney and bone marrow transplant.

For the CDR3, the DNA is TGTGCCAGTAGTGCTTCTACTCCAGGGGATCAGCCCCAGCATTTT. Translated: CASSASTPGDQPQHF. This chain connects TRBV19 to TRBJ1-5, with D maybe TRBD1 (6 bases). Germline lookup yields CDR1 LNHDA and CDR2 SQIVND (reference sequence). The V and J ends lost 5 bases and 5 bases respectively, with 16 bases between them. The CDR3 length is 15 residues.